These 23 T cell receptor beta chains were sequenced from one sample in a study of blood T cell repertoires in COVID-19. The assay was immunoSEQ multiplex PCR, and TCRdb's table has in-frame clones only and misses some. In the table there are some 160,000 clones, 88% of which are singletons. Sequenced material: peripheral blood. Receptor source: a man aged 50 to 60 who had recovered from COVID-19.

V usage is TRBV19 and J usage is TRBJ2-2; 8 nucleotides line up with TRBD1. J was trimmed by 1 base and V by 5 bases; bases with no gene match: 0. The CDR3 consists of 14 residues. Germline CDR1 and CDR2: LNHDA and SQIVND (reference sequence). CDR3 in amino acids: CASSDRGNTGELFF. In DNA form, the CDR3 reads TGTGCCAGTAGTGACAGGGGGAACACCGGGGAGCTGTTTTTT.

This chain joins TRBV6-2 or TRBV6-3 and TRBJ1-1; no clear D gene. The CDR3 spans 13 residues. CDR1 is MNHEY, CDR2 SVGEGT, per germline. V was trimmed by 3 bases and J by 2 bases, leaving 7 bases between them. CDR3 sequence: CASSYGTNTEAFF. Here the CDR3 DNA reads TGTGCCAGCAGTTATGGTACTAACACTGAAGCTTTCTTT.

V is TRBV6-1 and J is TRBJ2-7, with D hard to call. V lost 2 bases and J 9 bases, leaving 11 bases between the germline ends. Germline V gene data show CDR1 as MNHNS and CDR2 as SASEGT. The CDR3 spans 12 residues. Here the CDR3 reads CASSENARVQYF. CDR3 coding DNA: TGTGCCAGCAGTGAAAATGCCCGGGTGCAGTACTTC.

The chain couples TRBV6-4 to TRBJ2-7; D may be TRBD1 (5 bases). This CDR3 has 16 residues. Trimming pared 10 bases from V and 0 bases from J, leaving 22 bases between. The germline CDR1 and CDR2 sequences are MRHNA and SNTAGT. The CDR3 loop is CATASGFLLSSYEQYF. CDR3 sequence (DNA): TGTGCCACGGCATCAGGGTTCCTTTTAAGCTCCTACGAGCAGTACTTC.

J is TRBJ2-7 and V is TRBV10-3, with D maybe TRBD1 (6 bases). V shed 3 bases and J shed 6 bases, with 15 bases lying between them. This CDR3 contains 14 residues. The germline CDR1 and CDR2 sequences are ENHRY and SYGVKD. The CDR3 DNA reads TGTGCCATCAGTGAAGATAGGACAGCCCTCGAGCAGTACTTC. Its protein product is CAISEDRTALEQYF.

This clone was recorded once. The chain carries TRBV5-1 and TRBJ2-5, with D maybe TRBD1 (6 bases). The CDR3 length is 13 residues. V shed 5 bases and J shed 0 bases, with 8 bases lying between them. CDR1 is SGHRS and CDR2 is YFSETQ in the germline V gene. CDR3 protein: CASRQGDQETQYF. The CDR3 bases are TGCGCCAGCAGACAGGGTGACCAAGAGACCCAGTACTTC.

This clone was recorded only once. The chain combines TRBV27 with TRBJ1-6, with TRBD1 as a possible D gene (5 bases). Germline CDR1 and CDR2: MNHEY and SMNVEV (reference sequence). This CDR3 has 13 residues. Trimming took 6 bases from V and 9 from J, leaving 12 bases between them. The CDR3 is CASRPNRSSPLHF. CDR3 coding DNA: TGTGCCAGCAGACCAAACAGGAGTTCACCCCTCCACTTT.

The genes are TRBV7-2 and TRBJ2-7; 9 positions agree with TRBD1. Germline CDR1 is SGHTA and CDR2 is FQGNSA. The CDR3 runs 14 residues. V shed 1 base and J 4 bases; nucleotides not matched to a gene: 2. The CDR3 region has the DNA TGTGCCAGCAGCTTAGAACAGGGGGCTTACGAGCAGTACTTC. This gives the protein CASSLEQGAYEQYF.

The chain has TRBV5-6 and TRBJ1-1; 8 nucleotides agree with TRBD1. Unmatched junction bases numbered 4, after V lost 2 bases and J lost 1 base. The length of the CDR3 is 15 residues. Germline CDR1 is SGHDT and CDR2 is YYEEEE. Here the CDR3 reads CASSLTGTGNTEAFF. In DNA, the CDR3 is TGTGCCAGCAGCTTAACCGGGACAGGGAACACTGAAGCTTTCTTT.

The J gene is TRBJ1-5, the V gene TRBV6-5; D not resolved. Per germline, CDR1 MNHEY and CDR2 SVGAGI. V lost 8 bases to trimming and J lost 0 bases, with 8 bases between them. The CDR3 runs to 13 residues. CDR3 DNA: TGTGCCAGCGGGAGGGTTAGCAATCAGCCCCAGCATTTT. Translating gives CASGRVSNQPQHF.

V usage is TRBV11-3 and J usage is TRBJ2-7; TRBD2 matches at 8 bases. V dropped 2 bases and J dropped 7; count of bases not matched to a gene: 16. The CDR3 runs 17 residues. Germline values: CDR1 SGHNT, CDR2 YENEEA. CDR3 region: CASSLSFAMTSAGEQYF. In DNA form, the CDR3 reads TGTGCCAGCAGCTTAAGTTTCGCCATGACTAGCGCCGGGGAGCAGTACTTC. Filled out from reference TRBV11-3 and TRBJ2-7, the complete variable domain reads EAGVVQSPRYKIIEKKQPVAFWCNPISGHNTLYWYLQNLGQGPELLIRYENEEAVDDSQLPKDRFSAERLKGVDSTLKIQPAELGDSAVYLCASSLSFAMTSAGEQYFGPGTRLTVT.

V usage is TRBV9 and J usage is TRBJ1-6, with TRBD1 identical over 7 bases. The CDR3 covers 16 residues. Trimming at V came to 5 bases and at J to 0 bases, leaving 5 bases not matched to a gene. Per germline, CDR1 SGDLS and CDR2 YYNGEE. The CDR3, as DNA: TGTGCCAGCAGTAGGACAGGAAGCTCCTATAATTCACCCCTCCACTTT. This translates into CASSRTGSSYNSPLHF.

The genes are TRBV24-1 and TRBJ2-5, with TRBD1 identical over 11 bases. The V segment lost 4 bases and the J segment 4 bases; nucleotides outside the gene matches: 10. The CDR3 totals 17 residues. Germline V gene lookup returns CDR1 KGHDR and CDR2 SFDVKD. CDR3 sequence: CATSDTRGQGARETQYF. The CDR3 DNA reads TGTGCCACCAGTGACACTCGTGGACAGGGGGCACGAGAGACCCAGTACTTC.

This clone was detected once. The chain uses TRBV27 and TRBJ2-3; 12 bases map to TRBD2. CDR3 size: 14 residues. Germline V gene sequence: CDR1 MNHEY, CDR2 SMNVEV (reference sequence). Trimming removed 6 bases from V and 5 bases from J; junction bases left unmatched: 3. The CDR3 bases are TGTGCCAGCAGCAGACTAGCGGGGGTAGATACGCAGTATTTT. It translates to CASSRLAGVDTQYF.

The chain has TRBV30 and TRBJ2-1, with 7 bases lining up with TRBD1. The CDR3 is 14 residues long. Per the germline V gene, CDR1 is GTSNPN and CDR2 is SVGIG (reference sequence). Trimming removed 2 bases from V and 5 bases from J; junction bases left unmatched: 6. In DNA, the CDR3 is TGTGCCTGGAGTAAGAGTAGGGGGCACAATGAGCAGTTCTTC. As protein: CAWSKSRGHNEQFF.

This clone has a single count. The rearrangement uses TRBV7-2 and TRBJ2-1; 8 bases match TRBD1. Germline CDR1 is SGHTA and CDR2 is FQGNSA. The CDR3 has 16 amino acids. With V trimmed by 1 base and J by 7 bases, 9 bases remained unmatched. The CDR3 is CASSLVSQGASNEQFF. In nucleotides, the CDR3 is TGTGCCAGCAGCTTAGTTTCTCAGGGGGCAAGTAATGAGCAGTTCTTC.

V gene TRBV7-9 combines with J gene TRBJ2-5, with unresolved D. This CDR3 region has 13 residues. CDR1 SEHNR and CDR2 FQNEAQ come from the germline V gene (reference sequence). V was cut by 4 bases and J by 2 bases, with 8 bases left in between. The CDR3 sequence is CASSWASQETQYF. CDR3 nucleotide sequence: TGTGCCAGCAGCTGGGCCTCACAAGAGACCCAGTACTTC.

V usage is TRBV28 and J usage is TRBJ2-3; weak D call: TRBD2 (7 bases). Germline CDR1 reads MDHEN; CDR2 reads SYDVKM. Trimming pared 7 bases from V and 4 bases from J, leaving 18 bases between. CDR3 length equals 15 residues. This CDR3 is CASTAIRGGPDTQYF. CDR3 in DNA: TGTGCCAGCACTGCTATAAGGGGGGGCCCAGATACGCAGTATTTT.

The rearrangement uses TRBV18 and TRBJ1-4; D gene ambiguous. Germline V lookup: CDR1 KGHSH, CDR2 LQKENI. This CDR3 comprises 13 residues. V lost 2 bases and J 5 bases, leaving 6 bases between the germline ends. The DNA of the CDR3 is TGTGCCAGCTCACCAGGTCTAAATGAAAAACTGTTTTTT. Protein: CASSPGLNEKLFF.

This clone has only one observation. The CDR3 here is CASIGLAGYSYEQYF. The CDR3 nucleotides are TGTGCCAGCATAGGACTAGCGGGTTACTCCTACGAGCAGTACTTC. The V call is TRBV2, the J call TRBJ2-7, with 11 bases that match TRBD2. This CDR3 has 15 amino acids. Germline-derived CDR1 and CDR2 are SNHLY and FYNNEI. Trimming took 7 bases from V and 0 from J; bases not matched to a gene: 5.

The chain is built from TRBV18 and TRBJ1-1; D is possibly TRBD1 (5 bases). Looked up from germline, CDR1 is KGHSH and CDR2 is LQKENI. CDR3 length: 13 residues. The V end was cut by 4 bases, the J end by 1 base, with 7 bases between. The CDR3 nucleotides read TGTGCCAGCTCACTCGGACAGAACACTGAAGCTTTCTTT. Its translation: CASSLGQNTEAFF.

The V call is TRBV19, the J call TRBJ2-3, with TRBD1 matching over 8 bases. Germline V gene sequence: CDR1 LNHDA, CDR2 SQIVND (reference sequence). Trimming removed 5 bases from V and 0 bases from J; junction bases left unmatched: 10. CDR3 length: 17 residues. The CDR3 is CASSSRDRLSSTDTQYF. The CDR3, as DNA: TGTGCCAGTAGTTCCCGGGACAGGCTATCTAGCACAGATACGCAGTATTTT.

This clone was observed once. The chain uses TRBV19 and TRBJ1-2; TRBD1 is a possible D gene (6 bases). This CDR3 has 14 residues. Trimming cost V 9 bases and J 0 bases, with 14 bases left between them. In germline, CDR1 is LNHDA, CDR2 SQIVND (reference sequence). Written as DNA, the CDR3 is TGTGCCAGCGCGGGGGGGCGTTCTAACTATGGCTACACCTTC. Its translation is CASAGGRSNYGYTF.